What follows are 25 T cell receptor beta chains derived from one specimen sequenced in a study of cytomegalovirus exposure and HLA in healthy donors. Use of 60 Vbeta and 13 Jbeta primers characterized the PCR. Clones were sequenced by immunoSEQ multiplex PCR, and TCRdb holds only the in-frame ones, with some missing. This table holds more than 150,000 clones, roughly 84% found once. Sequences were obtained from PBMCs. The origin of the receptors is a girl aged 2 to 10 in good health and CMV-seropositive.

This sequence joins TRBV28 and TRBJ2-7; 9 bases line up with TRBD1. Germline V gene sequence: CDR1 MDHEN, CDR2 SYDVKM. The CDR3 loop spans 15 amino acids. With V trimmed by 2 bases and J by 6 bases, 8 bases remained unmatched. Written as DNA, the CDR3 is TGTGCCAGCAGTTTAGTTGGGACAGGGAAGCGCGAGCAGTACTTC. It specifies CASSLVGTGKREQYF.

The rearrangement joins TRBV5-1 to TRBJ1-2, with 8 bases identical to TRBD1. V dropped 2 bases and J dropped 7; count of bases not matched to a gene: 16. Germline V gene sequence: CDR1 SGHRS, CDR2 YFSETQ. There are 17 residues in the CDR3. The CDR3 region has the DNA TGCGCCAGCAGCTTTACCGGGACAGGTCAGAAATTGGGTGGCTACACCTTC. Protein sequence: CASSFTGTGQKLGGYTF.

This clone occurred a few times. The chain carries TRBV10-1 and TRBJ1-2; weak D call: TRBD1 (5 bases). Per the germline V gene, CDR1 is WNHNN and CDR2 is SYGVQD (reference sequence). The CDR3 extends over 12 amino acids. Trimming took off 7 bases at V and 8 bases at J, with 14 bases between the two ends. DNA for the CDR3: TGCGCCAGCATTGCGGACATAGGGGGCTACACCTTC. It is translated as CASIADIGGYTF.

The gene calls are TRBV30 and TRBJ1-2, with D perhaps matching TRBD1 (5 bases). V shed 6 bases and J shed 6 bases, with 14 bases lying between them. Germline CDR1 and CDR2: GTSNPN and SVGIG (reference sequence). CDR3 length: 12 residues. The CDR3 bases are TGTGCCTGCCAGGGCTTAGAAGATGGCTACACCTTC. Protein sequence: CACQGLEDGYTF.

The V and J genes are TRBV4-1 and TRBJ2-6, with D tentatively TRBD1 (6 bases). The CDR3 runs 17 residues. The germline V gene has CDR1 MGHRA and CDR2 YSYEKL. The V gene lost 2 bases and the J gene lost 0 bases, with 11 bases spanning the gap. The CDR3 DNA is TGCGCCAGCAGCCAAAACAGGGTCTACTCTGGGGCCAACGTCCTGACTTTC. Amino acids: CASSQNRVYSGANVLTF.

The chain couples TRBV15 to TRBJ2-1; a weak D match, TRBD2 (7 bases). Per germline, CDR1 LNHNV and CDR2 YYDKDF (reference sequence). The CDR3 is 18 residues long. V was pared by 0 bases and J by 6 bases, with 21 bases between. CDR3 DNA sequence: TGTGCCACCAGCAGAGATACCCCCGTGCGGGGGACACTCAATGAGCAGTTCTTC. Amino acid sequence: CATSRDTPVRGTLNEQFF.

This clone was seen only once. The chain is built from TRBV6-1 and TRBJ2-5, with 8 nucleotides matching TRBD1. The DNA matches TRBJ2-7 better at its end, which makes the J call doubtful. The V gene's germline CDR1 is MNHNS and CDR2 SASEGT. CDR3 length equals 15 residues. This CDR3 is CASSQPDRDRYEQYF. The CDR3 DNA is TGTGCCAGCAGCCAACCCGATCGGGACAGGTACGAGCAGTACTTC.

This CDR3 is CASSLEREKRRGPYEQYF. Here the CDR3 DNA reads TGCGCCAGCAGCTTGGAGCGGGAGAAAAGGCGGGGCCCCTACGAGCAGTACTTC. The V call is TRBV5-1, the J call TRBJ2-7; 8 bases fit TRBD2. This CDR3 region has 18 residues. Germline CDR1 is SGHRS and CDR2 is YFSETQ. V lost 0 bases and J lost 2; bases outside the gene matches: 13. Variable domain in full (rest from reference TRBV5-1 and TRBJ2-7): KAGVTQTPRYLIKTRGQQVTLSCSPISGHRSVSWYQQTPGQGLQFLFEYFSETQRNKGNFPGRFSGRQFSNSRSEMNVSTLELGDSALYLCASSLEREKRRGPYEQYFGPGTRLTVT.

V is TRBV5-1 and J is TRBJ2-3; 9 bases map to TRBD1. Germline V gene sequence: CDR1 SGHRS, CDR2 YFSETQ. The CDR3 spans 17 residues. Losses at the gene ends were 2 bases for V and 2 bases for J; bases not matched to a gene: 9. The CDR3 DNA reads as TGCGCCAGCAGCTTCTCCTCTGGGACAGGGCCCACAGATACGCAGTATTTT. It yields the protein CASSFSSGTGPTDTQYF.

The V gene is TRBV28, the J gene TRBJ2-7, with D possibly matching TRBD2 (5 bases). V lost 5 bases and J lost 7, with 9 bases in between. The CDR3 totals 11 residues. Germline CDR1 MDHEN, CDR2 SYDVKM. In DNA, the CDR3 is TGTGCCAGCAGTATAGGCGGGGAGCAGTACTTC. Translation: CASSIGGEQYF.

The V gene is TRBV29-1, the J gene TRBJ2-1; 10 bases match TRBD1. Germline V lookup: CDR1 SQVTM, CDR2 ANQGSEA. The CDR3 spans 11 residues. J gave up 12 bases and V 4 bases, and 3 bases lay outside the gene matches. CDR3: CSVGDRGRQFF. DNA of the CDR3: TGCAGCGTTGGGGACAGGGGTAGGCAGTTCTTC.

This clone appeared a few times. The CDR3 region has the DNA TGTGCCAGCAGTGAAGCTACGGGGGGTCGGGTTTCGCCCCAGCATTTT. It codes for CASSEATGGRVSPQHF. The J gene is TRBJ1-5, the V gene TRBV6-1, with D perhaps TRBD1 (5 bases). V dropped 0 bases and J dropped 9 bases, with 18 bases sitting between them. CDR1 and CDR2 (germline): MNHNS, SASEGT. The CDR3 extends over 16 amino acids.

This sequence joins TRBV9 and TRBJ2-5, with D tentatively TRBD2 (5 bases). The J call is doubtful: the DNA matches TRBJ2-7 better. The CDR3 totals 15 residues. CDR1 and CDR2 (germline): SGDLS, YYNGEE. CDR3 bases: TGTGCCAGCAGCCCCCACCGGGCTAGCTTCTACGAGCAGTACTTC. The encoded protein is CASSPHRASFYEQYF.

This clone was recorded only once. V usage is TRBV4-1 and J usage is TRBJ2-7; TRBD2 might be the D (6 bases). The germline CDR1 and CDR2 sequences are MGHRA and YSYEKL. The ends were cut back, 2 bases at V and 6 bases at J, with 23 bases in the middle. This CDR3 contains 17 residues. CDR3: CASSQSDLDYQRGEQYF. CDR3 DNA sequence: TGCGCCAGCAGCCAATCAGATTTGGACTACCAGAGGGGCGAGCAGTACTTC.

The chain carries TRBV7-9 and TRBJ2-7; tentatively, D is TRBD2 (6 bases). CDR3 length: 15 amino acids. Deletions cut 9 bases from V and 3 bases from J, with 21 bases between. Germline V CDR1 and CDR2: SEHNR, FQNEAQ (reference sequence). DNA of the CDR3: TGTGCCAGTCTTCTCCCTAGCCGGGGAGGCTACGAGCAGTACTTC. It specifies CASLLPSRGGYEQYF.

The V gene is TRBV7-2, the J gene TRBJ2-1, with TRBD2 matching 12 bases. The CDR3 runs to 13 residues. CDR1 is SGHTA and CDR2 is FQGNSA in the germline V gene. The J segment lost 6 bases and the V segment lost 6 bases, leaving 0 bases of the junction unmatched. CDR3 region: CASRTSGSNEQFF. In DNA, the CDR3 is TGTGCCAGCAGGACTAGCGGGAGCAATGAGCAGTTCTTC.

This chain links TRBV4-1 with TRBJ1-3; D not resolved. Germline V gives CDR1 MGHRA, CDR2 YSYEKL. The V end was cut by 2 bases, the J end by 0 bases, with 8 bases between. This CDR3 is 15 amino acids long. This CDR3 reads CASSQPRSSGNTIYF. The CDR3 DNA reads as TGCGCCAGCAGCCAACCACGGTCCTCTGGAAACACCATATATTTT.

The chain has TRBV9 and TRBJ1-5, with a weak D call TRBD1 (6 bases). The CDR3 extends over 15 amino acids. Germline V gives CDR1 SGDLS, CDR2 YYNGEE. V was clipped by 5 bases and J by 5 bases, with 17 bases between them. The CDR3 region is CASSGQGWYHQPQHF. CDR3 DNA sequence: TGTGCCAGCAGTGGTCAGGGGTGGTATCATCAGCCCCAGCATTTT.

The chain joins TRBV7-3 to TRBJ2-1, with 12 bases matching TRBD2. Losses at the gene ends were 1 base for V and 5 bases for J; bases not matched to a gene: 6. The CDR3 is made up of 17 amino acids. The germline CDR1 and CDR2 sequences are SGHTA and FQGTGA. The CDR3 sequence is CASSLRASGRGDNEQFF. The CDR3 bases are TGTGCCAGCAGCTTAAGGGCTAGCGGGAGGGGAGACAATGAGCAGTTCTTC.

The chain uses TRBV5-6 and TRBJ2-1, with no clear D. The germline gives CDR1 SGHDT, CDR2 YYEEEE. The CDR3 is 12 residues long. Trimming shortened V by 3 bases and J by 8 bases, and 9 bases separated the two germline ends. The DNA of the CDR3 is TGTGCCAGCAGCTCAATGGCCTATGAGCAGTTCTTC. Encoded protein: CASSSMAYEQFF.

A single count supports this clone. As DNA, the CDR3 is TGTGCCAGTACGGGGAGCTCCTACGAGCAGTACTTC. This gives the protein CASTGSSYEQYF. The chain carries TRBV19 and TRBJ2-7; perhaps TRBD2 as D (5 bases). The V end was cut by 7 bases, the J end by 0 bases, with 7 bases between. This CDR3 is built from 12 residues. Germline V gene lookup returns CDR1 LNHDA and CDR2 SQIVND (reference sequence).

The CDR3 sequence: CASSLGTGIYNEQFF. DNA of the CDR3: TGTGCCAGCAGCTTAGGGACAGGGATCTACAATGAGCAGTTCTTC. This chain links TRBV7-3 with TRBJ2-1; 9 bases agree with TRBD1. Germline CDR1 and CDR2: SGHTA and FQGTGA. This CDR3 spans 15 amino acids. Trimming cost V 2 bases and J 3 bases; bases outside gene matches: 2.

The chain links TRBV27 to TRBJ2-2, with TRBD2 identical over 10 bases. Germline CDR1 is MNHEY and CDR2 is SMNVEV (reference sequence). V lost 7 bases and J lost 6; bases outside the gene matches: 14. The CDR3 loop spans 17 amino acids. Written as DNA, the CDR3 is TGTGCCAGCACCCCACCTGGCAGCGGGAGGGCCCCCGGGGAGCTGTTTTTT. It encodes CASTPPGSGRAPGELFF.

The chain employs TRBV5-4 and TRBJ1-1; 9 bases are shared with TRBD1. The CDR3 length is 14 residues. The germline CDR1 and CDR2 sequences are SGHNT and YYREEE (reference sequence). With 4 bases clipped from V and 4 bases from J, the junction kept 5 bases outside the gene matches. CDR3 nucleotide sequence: TGTGCCAGCAGCAGGGACAGGGTACCCACTGAAGCTTTCTTT. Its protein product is CASSRDRVPTEAFF.

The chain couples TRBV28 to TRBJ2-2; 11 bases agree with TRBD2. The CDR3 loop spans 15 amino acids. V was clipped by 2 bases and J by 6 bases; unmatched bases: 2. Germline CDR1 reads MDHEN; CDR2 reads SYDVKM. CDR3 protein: CASSLLSGRAGELFF. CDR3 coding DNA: TGTGCCAGCAGTTTACTTAGCGGGAGGGCCGGGGAGCTGTTTTTT. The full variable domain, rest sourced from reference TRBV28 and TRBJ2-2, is DVKVTQSSRYLVKRTGEKVFLECVQDMDHENMFWYRQDPGLGLRLIYFSYDVKMKEKGDIPEGYSVSREKKERFSLILESASTNQTSMYLCASSLLSGRAGELFFGEGSRLTVL.